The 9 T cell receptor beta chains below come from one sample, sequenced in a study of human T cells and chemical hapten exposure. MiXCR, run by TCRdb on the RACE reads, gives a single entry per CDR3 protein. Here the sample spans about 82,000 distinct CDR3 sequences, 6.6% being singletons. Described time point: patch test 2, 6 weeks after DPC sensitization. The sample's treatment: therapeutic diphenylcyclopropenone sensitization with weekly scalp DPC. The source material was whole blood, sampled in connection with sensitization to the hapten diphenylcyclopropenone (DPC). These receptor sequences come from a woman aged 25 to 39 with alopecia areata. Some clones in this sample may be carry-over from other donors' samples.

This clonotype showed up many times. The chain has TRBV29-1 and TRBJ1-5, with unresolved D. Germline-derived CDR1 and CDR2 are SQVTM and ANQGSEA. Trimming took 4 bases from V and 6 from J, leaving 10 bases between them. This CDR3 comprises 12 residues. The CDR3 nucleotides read TGCAGCGTTGCCGGTCTCGGTCAGCCCCAGCATTTT. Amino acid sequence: CSVAGLGQPQHF.

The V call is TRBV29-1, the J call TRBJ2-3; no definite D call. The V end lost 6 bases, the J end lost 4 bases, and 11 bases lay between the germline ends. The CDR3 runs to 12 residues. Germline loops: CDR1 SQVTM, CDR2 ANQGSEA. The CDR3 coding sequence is TGCAGCGTCCTAAGAGAGGCAGATACGCAGTATTTT. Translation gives CSVLREADTQYF.

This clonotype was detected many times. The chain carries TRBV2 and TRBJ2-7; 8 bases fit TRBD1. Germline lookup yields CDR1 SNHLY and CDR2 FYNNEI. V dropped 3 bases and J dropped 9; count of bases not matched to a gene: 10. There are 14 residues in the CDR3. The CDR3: CASSDGQGLVGQYF. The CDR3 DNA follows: TGTGCCAGCAGTGACGGACAGGGTTTAGTAGGGCAGTACTTC.

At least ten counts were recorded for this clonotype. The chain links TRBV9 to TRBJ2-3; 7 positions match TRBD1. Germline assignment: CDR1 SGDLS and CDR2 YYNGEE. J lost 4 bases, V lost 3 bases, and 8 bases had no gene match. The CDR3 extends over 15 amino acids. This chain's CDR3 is CASSGDRVFADTQYF. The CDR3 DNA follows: TGTGCCAGCAGCGGCGACAGGGTGTTCGCAGATACGCAGTATTTT.

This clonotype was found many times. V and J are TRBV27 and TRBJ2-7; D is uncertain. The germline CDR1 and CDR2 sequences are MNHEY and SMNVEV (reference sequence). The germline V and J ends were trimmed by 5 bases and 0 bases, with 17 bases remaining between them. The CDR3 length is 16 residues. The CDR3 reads CASSTLMGAFSYEQYF. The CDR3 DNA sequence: TGTGCCAGCAGTACCCTTATGGGCGCTTTCTCCTACGAGCAGTACTTC.

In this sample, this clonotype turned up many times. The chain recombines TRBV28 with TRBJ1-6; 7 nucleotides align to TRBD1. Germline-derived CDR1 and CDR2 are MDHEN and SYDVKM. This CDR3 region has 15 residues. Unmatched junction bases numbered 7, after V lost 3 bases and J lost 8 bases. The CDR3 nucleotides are TGTGCCAGCAGTTTGCCCCCAGGGGGAGATTCACCCCTCCACTTT. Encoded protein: CASSLPPGGDSPLHF. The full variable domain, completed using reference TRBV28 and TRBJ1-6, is DVKVTQSSRYLVKRTGEKVFLECVQDMDHENMFWYRQDPGLGLRLIYFSYDVKMKEKGDIPEGYSVSREKKERFSLILESASTNQTSMYLCASSLPPGGDSPLHFGNGTRLTVT.

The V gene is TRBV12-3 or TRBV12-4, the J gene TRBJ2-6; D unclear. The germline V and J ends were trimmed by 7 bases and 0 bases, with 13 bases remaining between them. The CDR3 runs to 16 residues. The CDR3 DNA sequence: TGTGCCAGCAATAACAGCCCCGGCTCTGGGGCCAACGTCCTGACTTTC. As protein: CASNNSPGSGANVLTF.

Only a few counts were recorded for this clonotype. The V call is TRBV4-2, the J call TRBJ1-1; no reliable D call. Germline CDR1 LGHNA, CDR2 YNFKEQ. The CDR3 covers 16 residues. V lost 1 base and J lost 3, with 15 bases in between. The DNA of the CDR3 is TGTGCCAGCAGCCAAGGTACCCCCCAACGGGACACTGAAGCTTTCTTT. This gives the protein CASSQGTPQRDTEAFF.

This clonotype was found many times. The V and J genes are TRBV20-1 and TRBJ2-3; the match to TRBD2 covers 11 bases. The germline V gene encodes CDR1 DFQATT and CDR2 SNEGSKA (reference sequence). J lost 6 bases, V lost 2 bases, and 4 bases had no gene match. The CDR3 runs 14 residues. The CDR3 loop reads CSARKPSGGDTQYF. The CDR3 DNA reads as TGCAGTGCTAGAAAACCTAGCGGGGGGGATACGCAGTATTTT.